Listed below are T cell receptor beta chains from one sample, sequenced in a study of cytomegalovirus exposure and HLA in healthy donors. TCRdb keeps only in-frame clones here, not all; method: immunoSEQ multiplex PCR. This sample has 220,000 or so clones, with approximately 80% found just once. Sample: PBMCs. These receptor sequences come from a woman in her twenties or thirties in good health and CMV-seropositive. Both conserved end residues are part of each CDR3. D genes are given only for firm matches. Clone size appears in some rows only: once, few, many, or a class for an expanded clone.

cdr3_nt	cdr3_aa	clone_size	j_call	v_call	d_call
TGTGCCAGCAGCCCGGACAGCTACTATGGCTACACCTTC	CASSPDSYYGYTF	few	TRBJ1-2	TRBV28	NA
TGTGCCAGCTCACCACACGGCTCCGAAGGCTACACCTTC	CASSPHGSEGYTF	few	TRBJ1-2	TRBV18	NA
TGTGCCTGGAGTGTAACAGGAGGAAACACCATATATTTT	CAWSVTGGNTIYF	NA	TRBJ1-3	TRBV30	NA
TGTGCCTGGAGTGTACAGGGGGGGTCCTACGAGCAGTACTTC	CAWSVQGGSYEQYF	NA	TRBJ2-7	TRBV30	NA
TGCAGCGCGGGGCCACGACGGGGACAAGAGACCCAGTACTTC	CSAGPRRGQETQYF	NA	TRBJ2-5	TRBV29-1	NA
TGTGCCTGGAGAAAGGGGCAGGGTGACACCGGGGAGCTGTTTTTT	CAWRKGQGDTGELFF	NA	TRBJ2-2	TRBV30	NA
TGCGCCAGCAGACAGACAGGGGCTGGTGGGGCCAACGTCCTGACTTTC	CASRQTGAGGANVLTF	NA	TRBJ2-6	TRBV4-1	TRBD1
TGTGCCAGCAGCCCCGGAGGCAGGGGCTTATACTACGAGCAGTACTTC	CASSPGGRGLYYEQYF	NA	TRBJ2-7	TRBV5-6	NA
TGTGCCAGCAGTTTAGCGGGCCGGACAGAAAAACTGTTTTTT	CASSLAGRTEKLFF	NA	TRBJ1-4	TRBV28	NA
TGCGCCAGCAGTTCCCCAGGGGGCGGTGAAAAACTGTTTTTT	CASSSPGGGEKLFF	NA	TRBJ1-4	TRBV5-1	TRBD1
TGCGCCAGCAGGGCGACAGGGAGCAGCCAAGAGACCCAGTACTTC	CASRATGSSQETQYF	NA	TRBJ2-5	TRBV5-1	TRBD1
TGTGCCAGCAGCTTAGGACGAGGGTATGGAAACTACGAGCAGTACTTC	CASSLGRGYGNYEQYF	NA	TRBJ2-7	TRBV5-6	NA
TGTGCCAGCAGCCCCCCGGGTCCTGAAAAACTGTTTTTT	CASSPPGPEKLFF	NA	TRBJ1-4	TRBV7-8	NA
TGTGCCAGCGGGGACAGTGGGAACACTGAAGCTTTCTTT	CASGDSGNTEAFF	NA	TRBJ1-1	TRBV9	TRBD1
TGCGCCAGCAGCCAAGATCTGGGCAGGGGGCTTCGCGAGCAGTACTTC	CASSQDLGRGLREQYF	once	TRBJ2-7	TRBV4-1	TRBD1
TGCGCCAGCAGCCTAGCGGGAACCACAGATACGCAGTATTTT	CASSLAGTTDTQYF	NA	TRBJ2-3	TRBV10-1	TRBD2
TGCGCCAGCAGCCAAGGGGGGACAGAACCCCCGAGGGGAAACACCATATATTTT	CASSQGGTEPPRGNTIYF	NA	TRBJ1-3	TRBV4-1	TRBD1
TGTGCCAGCAGTCCCACCATAGCGGGAGGATCTGATACGCAGTATTTT	CASSPTIAGGSDTQYF	NA	TRBJ2-3	TRBV27	TRBD2
TGTGCCATCAGTGTCCAGGGAGCGAACACTGAAGCTTTCTTT	CAISVQGANTEAFF	NA	TRBJ1-1	TRBV10-3	NA
TGTGCCTGGAGTGTACGCGAGATGAGACATACGCAGTATTTT	CAWSVREMRHTQYF	NA	TRBJ2-3	TRBV30	NA
TGTGCCAGCAGTTACCAGAGCGGGAGAGGCACAGATACGCAGTATTTT	CASSYQSGRGTDTQYF	NA	TRBJ2-3	TRBV6-5	TRBD2
TGCAGCGTTGTCTCTTGGGGACCCAGTGAAGCTTTCTTT	CSVVSWGPSEAFF	once	TRBJ1-1	TRBV29-1	NA
TGTGCCAGCAGCTTCCCCGACCGAGATACGCAGTATTTT	CASSFPDRDTQYF	NA	TRBJ2-3	TRBV5-4	NA
TGTGCCAGCAGCCTGGACTGGAACTCTGGAAACACCATATATTTT	CASSLDWNSGNTIYF	once	TRBJ1-3	TRBV7-9	NA
TGTGCCAGCAGCTTTCCGGGACAGGGGATCAATGAGCAGTTCTTC	CASSFPGQGINEQFF	NA	TRBJ2-1	TRBV2	TRBD1
TGCGCCAGCAGCTTTTCTGTACAGGGGTTTGACAATGAGCAGTTCTTC	CASSFSVQGFDNEQFF	NA	TRBJ2-1	TRBV5-1	TRBD1
TGTGCCAGCAGCTTAGCGACGGCGGGAGGGTTTGAGACCCAGTACTTC	CASSLATAGGFETQYF	NA	TRBJ2-5	TRBV7-8	TRBD2
TGCGCCAGCAGCTCTCGGAGGTTCAACACTGAAGCTTTCTTT	CASSSRRFNTEAFF	NA	TRBJ1-1	TRBV5-1	NA
TGTGCCAGCAGTGGCTTAATGGACACTGAAGCTTTCTTT	CASSGLMDTEAFF	NA	TRBJ1-1	TRBV2	NA
TGTGCCAGCAGCTTTGTTTTCCCGAACACTGAAGCTTTCTTT	CASSFVFPNTEAFF	NA	TRBJ1-1	TRBV11-1	NA
TGTGCCAGCAGCTCAACCCCGAAAGGGACAGATACGCAGTATTTT	CASSSTPKGTDTQYF	once	TRBJ2-3	TRBV13	NA
TGTGCCAGCAGTGAAGTGGTCGGAAACTCTGGAAACACCATATATTTT	CASSEVVGNSGNTIYF	NA	TRBJ1-3	TRBV6-1	NA
TGCGCCAGCAGCCAAAAACGCCAGGGTGGTTTTGCCTACACCTTC	CASSQKRQGGFAYTF	NA	TRBJ1-2	TRBV4-3	NA
TGTGCCAGCAGCTCCCGGACAGGGTATGGCTACACCTTC	CASSSRTGYGYTF	NA	TRBJ1-2	TRBV11-2	TRBD1
TGTGCCAGCAGCTTTTGGGGTTCCTACGAGCAGTACTTC	CASSFWGSYEQYF	NA	TRBJ2-7	TRBV5-6	NA
TGTGCCATCCGGAGGACTAGCGGGAGGGGAATCCACGAGCAGTACTTC	CAIRRTSGRGIHEQYF	NA	TRBJ2-7	TRBV10-3	TRBD2
TGTGCCAGCAGTTCCTCCAGGGGGCGGGACGCTGAAGCTTTCTTT	CASSSSRGRDAEAFF	NA	TRBJ1-1	TRBV27	TRBD1
TGTGCCAGTGGGCGGGAGAACACCGGGGAGCTGTTTTTT	CASGRENTGELFF	few	TRBJ2-2	TRBV2	NA
TGTGCCAGCAGTTACGGGGGGACAGGGCCGTTCTTC	CASSYGGTGPFF	NA	TRBJ2-1	TRBV6-5	TRBD1
TGTGCCAGCAGTCAAAGCGGGAACGAGCAGTACTTC	CASSQSGNEQYF	NA	TRBJ2-7	TRBV6-6	TRBD2
TGCGCCAGCAGCCCGAGGACAGTCCCTATGAACACTGAAGCTTTCTTT	CASSPRTVPMNTEAFF	NA	TRBJ1-1	TRBV4-1	NA
TGCAGCGCCCGACAGGTCGAAGATGAAAAACTGTTTTTT	CSARQVEDEKLFF	NA	TRBJ1-4	TRBV29-1	NA
TGCAGCGCTGGGACAGTTTACGAGCAGTACTTC	CSAGTVYEQYF	once	TRBJ2-7	TRBV29-1	TRBD1
TGTGCCAGCAGTGCCCGGGACAGGGTTTTAGATGAGCAGTTCTTC	CASSARDRVLDEQFF	NA	TRBJ2-1	TRBV2	TRBD1
TGTGCCAGCAGTGGCGGACTCCAAGATACGCAGTATTTT	CASSGGLQDTQYF	NA	TRBJ2-3	TRBV6-4	NA
TGTGCCAGCAGCCAAGACTACCTCCCGGGGGAGCAGTACTTC	CASSQDYLPGEQYF	once	TRBJ2-7	TRBV14	NA
TGTGCCAGCAGCTCACGCCCGGGACAGGGGGCCTGGGGCTACACCTTC	CASSSRPGQGAWGYTF	NA	TRBJ1-2	TRBV11-2	TRBD1
TGCGCCAGCAGCCTCCGGGAGTACTCTGGGGCCAACGTCCTGACTTTC	CASSLREYSGANVLTF	NA	TRBJ2-6	TRBV5-1	NA
TGTGCCAGCAGTAAAAGCACCCACGAGCAGTACTTC	CASSKSTHEQYF	few	TRBJ2-7	TRBV25-1	NA
TGTGCCAGCAGCCCCTTTGATGTTCATGAGCAGTTCTTC	CASSPFDVHEQFF	NA	TRBJ2-1	TRBV7-2	NA
TGCGCCAGCAGCCGTGTAAAGTTAGCGGGAGGGGAGAGGGATACGCAGTATTTT	CASSRVKLAGGERDTQYF	NA	TRBJ2-3	TRBV4-1	TRBD2
TGTGCCAGCAGCTTAGTGAGAGATACGCAGTATTTT	CASSLVRDTQYF	once	TRBJ2-3	TRBV7-2	NA